This entry features one T cell receptor beta chain sequence. Its specificity is not known. Germline assignment: CDR1 LNHNV and CDR2 YYDKDF (reference sequence). The CDR3 contains 15 residues. This record comes from a study of CXCR3-negative and CXCR3-positive naive CD8 T cells. Whole-study results and caveats: The study found more hydrophobic TRB CDR3s in CXCR3-positive naive cells than in CXCR3-negative naive cells.

Carrying UMI labels, the TRB cDNA libraries were prepared through 5' RACE. Following a re-call of the 5' RACE reads, TCRdb has one entry per CDR3 protein and lacks DNA. This repertoire includes some 120,000 distinct CDR3 sequences. Among CD8+ T cells, naive ones were CD45RO-CCR7+CD27+CD95-. Sample: naive CXCR3+ CD8+ T cells from blood. Documented subset: CD45RO-CCR7+CD27+CD95- naive CD8+ T cells expressing CXCR3 (TNR3+). The origin of this receptor is a human donor in good health. Some clones in this sample may be carry-over from other donors' samples. The genes are TRBV15 and TRBJ2-7; the D call of TRBD2 rests on TCRdb alone, since no DNA is present to check it. The CDR3 spells CATSRQGGPLPEQYF.